This T cell receptor (beta chain) is drawn from a study of cytomegalovirus exposure and HLA in healthy donors. Study-wide findings and caveats: In a later analysis, a genetic analysis reported fewer productive-TCR N-insertions in an Asian-associated ancestry cluster than the cohort average. In all likelihood, a cluster of highly shared sequence variants was a sequencing artifact.

Concerning this clone: Its antigen is not identified.

Germline trimming cut 3 bases from V and 6 bases from J; bases unmatched to any gene: 4. The germline CDR1 and CDR2 sequences are MNHEY and SMNVEV (reference sequence). The CDR3 contains 14 residues. The donors, nominally healthy at sampling, likely had unrecorded immune exposures. Primers for the PCR totalled 60 Vbeta and 13 Jbeta. Original processing notes: In a later analysis, the count reached 80 million or so unique TCR beta chains, with 10 million to 14 million shared. The method was immunoSEQ multiplex PCR; TCRdb's version includes in-frame clones alone and lacks a portion of them. V and J calls and clone size follow that table, whereas D and trimming were derived from the DNA. The data show some 190,000 clones, 82% seen once.

The receptor was derived from a man aged 40-49 years in good health and CMV-seronegative. The sequenced sample was PBMCs. The chain employs TRBV27 and TRBJ1-5; 8 bases map to TRBD1. In nucleotides, the CDR3 is TGTGCCAGCAGTTTCAGGGGGCCGGGTCAGCCCCAGCATTTT. Its protein product is CASSFRGPGQPQHF.